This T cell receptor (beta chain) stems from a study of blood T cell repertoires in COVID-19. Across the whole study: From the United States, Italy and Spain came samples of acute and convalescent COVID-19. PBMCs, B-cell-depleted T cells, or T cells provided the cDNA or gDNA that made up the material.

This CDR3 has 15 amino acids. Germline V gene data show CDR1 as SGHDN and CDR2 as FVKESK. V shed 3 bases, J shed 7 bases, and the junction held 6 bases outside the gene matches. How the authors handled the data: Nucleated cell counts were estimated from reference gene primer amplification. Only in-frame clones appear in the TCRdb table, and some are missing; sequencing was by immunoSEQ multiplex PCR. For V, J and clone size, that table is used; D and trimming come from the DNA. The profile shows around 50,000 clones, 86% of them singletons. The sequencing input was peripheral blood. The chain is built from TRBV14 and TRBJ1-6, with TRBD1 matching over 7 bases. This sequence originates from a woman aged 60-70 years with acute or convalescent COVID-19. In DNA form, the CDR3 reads TGTGCCAGCAGCCACGACAGGGTGGGAAATTCACCCCTCCACTTT. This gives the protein CASSHDRVGNSPLHF.